This T cell receptor (beta chain) was retrieved from a study of T cell responses to AZD1222 COVID-19 vaccine. Study context: Second doses were pooled across both intervals (about 4 or about 12 weeks).

Germline values: CDR1 SGHTA, CDR2 FQGNSA. This CDR3 has 14 residues. V lost 5 bases, J lost 7 bases, and 15 bases lay in between. Remarks on this clone: Its antigen is unidentified.

Profiled with immunoSEQ multiplex PCR; TCRdb holds only in-frame clones, not every one. The sample includes approximately 92,000 clones, roughly 88% of them seen just once. Study results and limitations: Spike-specific TCR breadth rose after two AZD1222 doses, and depth rose as well.

This TCR came from an adult in good health. The chain is built from TRBV7-2 and TRBJ1-3; D possibly corresponds to TRBD1 (6 bases). The sample consisted of peripheral blood, taken on day 0 of AZD1222 vaccination. The CDR3 sequence is CASSITQGTNTIYF. CDR3 nucleotides: TGTGCCAGCAGCATAACGCAGGGGACGAACACCATATATTTT. The full variable domain, its missing parts supplied by reference TRBV7-2 and TRBJ1-3, is GAGVSQSPSNKVTEKGKDVELRCDPISGHTALYWYRQSLGQGLEFLIYFQGNSAPDKSGLPSDRFSAERTGGSVSTLTIQRTQQEDSAVYLCASSITQGTNTIYFGEGSWLTVV.